Below, one T cell receptor (beta chain) is given with its context. The germline V and J ends were trimmed by 8 bases and 7 bases, with 6 bases remaining between them. The CDR3 sequence is 10 residues long. Per the germline V gene, CDR1 is MDHEN and CDR2 is SYDVKM. Repertoires were generated with immunoSEQ multiplex PCR, while TCRdb's copy carries only in-frame clones and drops some. Among roughly 170,000 clones listed, around 93% were seen once. This sample is drawn from a study of control samples from healthy donors and cancer patients. This rearrangement joins TRBV28 to TRBJ2-1; D uncertain. Specimen: blood. The TCR comes from a woman aged 55-75 years in good health. Here the CDR3 DNA reads TGTGCCAGCGGCAGAAATGAGCAGTTCTTC. This gives the protein CASGRNEQFF.